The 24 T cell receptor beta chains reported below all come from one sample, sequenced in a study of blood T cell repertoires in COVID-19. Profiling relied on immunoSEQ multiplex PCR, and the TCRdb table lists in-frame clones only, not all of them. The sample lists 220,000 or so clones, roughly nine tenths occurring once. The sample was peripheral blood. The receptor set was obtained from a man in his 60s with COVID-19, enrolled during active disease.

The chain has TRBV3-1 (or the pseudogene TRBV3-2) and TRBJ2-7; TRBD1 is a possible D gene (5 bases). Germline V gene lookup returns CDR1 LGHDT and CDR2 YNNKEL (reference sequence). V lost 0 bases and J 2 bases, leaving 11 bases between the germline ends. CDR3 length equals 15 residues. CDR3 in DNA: TGTGCCAGCAGCCAAGAGCCAGGGATCGCCTACGAGCAGTACTTC. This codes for CASSQEPGIAYEQYF.

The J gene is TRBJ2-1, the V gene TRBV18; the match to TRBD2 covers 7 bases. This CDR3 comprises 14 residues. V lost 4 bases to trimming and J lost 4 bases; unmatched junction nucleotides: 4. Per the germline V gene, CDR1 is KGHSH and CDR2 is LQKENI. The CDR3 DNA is TGTGCCAGCTCACAACAGCGGGATTACAATGAGCAGTTCTTC. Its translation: CASSQQRDYNEQFF.

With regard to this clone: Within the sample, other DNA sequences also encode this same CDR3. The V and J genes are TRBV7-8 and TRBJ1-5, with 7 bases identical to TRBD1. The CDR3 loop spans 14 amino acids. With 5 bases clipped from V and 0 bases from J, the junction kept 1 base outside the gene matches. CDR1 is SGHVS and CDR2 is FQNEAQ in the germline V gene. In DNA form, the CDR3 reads TGTGCCAGCAGCCGGGACAGTAGCAATCAGCCCCAGCATTTT. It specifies CASSRDSSNQPQHF.

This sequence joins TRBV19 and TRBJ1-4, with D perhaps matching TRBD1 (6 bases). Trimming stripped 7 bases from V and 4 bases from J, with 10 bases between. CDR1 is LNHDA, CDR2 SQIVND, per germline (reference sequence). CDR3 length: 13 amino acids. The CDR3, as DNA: TGTGCCAGTAAGGACAGACGTAATGAAAAACTGTTTTTT. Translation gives CASKDRRNEKLFF.

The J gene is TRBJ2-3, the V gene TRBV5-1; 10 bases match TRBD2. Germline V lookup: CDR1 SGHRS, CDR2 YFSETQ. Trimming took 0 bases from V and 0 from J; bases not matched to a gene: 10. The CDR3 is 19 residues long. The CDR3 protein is CASSLAVAGGQLSTDTQYF. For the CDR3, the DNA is TGCGCCAGCAGCTTGGCGGTAGCGGGAGGCCAGCTTAGCACAGATACGCAGTATTTT.

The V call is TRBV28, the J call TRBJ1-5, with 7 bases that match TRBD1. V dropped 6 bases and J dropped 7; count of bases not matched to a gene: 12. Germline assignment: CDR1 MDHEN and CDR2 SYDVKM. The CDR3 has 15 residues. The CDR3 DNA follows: TGTGCCAGCAGCTATGACAGGGACCAAGGCCAGCCCCAGCATTTT. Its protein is CASSYDRDQGQPQHF.

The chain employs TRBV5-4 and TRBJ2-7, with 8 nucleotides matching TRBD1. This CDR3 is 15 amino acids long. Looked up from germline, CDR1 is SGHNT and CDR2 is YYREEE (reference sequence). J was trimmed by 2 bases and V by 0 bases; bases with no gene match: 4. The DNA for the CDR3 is TGTGCCAGCAGCTTGGGGCAGGGGGCACCCTACGAGCAGTACTTC. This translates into CASSLGQGAPYEQYF.

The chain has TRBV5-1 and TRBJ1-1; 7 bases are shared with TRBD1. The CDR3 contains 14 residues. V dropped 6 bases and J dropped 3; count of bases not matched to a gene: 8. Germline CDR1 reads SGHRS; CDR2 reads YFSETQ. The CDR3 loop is CASTQGGVDTEAFF. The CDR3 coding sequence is TGCGCCAGCACTCAAGGGGGCGTGGACACTGAAGCTTTCTTT. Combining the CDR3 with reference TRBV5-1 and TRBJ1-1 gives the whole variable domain KAGVTQTPRYLIKTRGQQVTLSCSPISGHRSVSWYQQTPGQGLQFLFEYFSETQRNKGNFPGRFSGRQFSNSRSEMNVSTLELGDSALYLCASTQGGVDTEAFFGQGTRLTVV.

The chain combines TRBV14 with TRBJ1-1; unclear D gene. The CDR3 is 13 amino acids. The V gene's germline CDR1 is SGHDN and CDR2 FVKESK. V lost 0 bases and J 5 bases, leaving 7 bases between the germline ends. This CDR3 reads CASSQDWRTEAFF. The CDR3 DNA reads TGTGCCAGCAGCCAAGATTGGAGGACTGAAGCTTTCTTT.

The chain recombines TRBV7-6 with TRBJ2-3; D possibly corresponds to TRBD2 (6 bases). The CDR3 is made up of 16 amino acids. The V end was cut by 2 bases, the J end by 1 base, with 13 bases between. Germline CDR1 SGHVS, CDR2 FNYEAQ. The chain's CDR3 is CASSLNKASGTDTQYF. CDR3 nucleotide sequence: TGTGCCAGCAGCTTAAATAAGGCTAGCGGCACAGATACGCAGTATTTT.

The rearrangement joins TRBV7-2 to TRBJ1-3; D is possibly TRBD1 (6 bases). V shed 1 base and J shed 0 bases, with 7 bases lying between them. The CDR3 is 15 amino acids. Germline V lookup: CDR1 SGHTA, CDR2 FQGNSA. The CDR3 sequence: CASSLVQGSGNTIYF. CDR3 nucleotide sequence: TGTGCCAGCAGCTTAGTACAGGGCTCTGGAAACACCATATATTTT. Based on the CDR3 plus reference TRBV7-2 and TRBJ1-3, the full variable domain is GAGVSQSPSNKVTEKGKDVELRCDPISGHTALYWYRQSLGQGLEFLIYFQGNSAPDKSGLPSDRFSAERTGGSVSTLTIQRTQQEDSAVYLCASSLVQGSGNTIYFGEGSWLTVV.

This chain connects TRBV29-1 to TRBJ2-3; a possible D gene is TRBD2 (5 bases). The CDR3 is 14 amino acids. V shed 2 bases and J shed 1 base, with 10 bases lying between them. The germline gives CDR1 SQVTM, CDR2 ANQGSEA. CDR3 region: CSVERGSGTDTQYF. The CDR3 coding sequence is TGCAGCGTTGAACGGGGATCGGGCACAGATACGCAGTATTTT.

The CDR3 sequence is CATGTGVGANVLTF. CDR3 DNA: TGTGCCACCGGCACCGGGGTTGGGGCCAACGTCCTGACTTTC. V gene TRBV24-1 combines with J gene TRBJ2-6, with D tentatively TRBD2 (5 bases). Trimming removed 9 bases at V and 3 bases at J, with 11 bases between. Germline V gives CDR1 KGHDR, CDR2 SFDVKD. This CDR3 region has 14 residues.

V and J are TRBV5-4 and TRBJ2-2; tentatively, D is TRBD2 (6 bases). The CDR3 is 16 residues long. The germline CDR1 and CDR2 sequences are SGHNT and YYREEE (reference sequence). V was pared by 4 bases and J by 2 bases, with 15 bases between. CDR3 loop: CASSPGTGRNTGELFF. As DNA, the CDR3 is TGTGCCAGCAGCCCTGGGACTGGACGAAACACCGGGGAGCTGTTTTTT. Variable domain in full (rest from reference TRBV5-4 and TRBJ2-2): ETGVTQSPTHLIKTRGQQVTLRCSSQSGHNTVSWYQQALGQGPQFIFQYYREEENGRGNFPPRFSGLQFPNYSSELNVNALELDDSALYLCASSPGTGRNTGELFFGEGSRLTVL.

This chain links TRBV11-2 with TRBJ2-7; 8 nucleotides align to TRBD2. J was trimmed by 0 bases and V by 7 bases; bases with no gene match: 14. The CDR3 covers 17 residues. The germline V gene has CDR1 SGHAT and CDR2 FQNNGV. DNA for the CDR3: TGTGCCAGCACCCTAGGGTCGGCTAGCGGGTTCTCCTACGAGCAGTACTTC. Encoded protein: CASTLGSASGFSYEQYF.

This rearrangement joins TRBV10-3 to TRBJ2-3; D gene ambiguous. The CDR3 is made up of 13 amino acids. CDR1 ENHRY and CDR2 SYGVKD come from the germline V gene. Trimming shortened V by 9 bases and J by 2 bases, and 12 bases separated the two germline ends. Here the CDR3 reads CAILEAYTDTQYF. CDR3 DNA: TGTGCCATTTTAGAGGCCTACACAGATACGCAGTATTTT.

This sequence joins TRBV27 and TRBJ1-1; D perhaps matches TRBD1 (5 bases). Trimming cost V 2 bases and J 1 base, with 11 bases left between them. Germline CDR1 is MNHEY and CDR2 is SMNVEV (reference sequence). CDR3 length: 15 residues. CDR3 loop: CASSLDGGSNTEAFF. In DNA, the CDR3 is TGTGCCAGCAGTTTAGATGGGGGGTCGAACACTGAAGCTTTCTTT.

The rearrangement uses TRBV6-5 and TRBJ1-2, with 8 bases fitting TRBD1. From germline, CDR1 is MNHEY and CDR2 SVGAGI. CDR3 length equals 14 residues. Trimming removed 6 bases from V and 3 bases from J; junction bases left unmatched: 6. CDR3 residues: CASSGAGQDYGYTF. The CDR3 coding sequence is TGTGCCAGCAGCGGCGCGGGACAGGACTATGGCTACACCTTC.

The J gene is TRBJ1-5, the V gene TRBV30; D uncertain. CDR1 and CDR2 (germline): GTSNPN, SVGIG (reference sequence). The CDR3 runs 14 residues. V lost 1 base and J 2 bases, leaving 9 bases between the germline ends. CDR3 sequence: CAWSASPGNQPQHF. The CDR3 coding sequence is TGTGCCTGGAGTGCGTCCCCGGGCAATCAGCCCCAGCATTTT. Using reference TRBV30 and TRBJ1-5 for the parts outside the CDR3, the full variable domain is SQTIHQWPATLVQPVGSPLSLECTVEGTSNPNLYWYRQAAGRGLQLLFYSVGIGQISSEVPQNLSASRPQDRQFILSSKKLLLSDSGFYLCAWSASPGNQPQHFGDGTRLSIL.

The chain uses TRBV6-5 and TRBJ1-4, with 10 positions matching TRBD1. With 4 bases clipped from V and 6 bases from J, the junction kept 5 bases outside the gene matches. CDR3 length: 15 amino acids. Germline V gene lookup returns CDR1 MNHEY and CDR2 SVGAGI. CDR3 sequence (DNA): TGTGCCAGCAGTTCCGACAGGGGGCTGGATGAAAAACTGTTTTTT. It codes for CASSSDRGLDEKLFF.

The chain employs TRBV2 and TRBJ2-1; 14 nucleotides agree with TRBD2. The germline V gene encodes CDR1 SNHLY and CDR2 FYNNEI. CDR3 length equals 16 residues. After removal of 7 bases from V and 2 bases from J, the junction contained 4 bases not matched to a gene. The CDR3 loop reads CASTRLAGGPYNEQFF. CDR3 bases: TGTGCCAGCACCAGACTAGCGGGAGGGCCCTACAATGAGCAGTTCTTC.

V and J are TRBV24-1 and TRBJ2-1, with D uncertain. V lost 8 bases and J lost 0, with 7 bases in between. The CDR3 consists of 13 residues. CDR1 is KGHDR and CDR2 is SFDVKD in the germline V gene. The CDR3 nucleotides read TGTGCCACCAACCAGAACTCCTACAATGAGCAGTTCTTC. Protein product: CATNQNSYNEQFF.

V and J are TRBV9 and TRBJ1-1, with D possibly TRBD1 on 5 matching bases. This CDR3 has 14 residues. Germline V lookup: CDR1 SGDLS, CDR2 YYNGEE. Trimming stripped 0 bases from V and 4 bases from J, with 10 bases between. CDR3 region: CASSVGAGFTEAFF. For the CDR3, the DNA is TGTGCCAGCAGCGTAGGCGCAGGGTTCACTGAAGCTTTCTTT.

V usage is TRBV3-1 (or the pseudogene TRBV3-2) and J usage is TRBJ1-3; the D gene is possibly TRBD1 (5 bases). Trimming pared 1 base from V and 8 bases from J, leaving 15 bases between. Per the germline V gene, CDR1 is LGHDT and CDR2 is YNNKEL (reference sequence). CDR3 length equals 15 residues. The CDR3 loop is CASSQAAGRGYTIYF. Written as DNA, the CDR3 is TGTGCCAGCAGCCAAGCGGCTGGGAGGGGATACACCATATATTTT.